Many counts were recorded for the clone carrying this T cell receptor beta chain. RNA transcripts served as template for amplifying TCR beta CDR3 sequences. HTBI-primed RT-PCR formed the first round, and a multiplex PCR formed the second. TCRdb recomputed calls from the multiplex PCR reads with MiXCR, one row per CDR3 protein. The sample lists 650,000 to 900,000 distinct CDR3 sequences; approximately 40% were seen once. V was clipped by 3 bases and J by 5 bases; unmatched bases: 14. The V gene's germline CDR1 is SGDLS and CDR2 YYNGEE. The CDR3 sequence is 17 residues long. This record belongs to a study of Graves' ophthalmopathy and Graves' hyperthyroidism. The PBMCs were taken from around 9.1 ml of fresh peripheral blood.

Sequencing input: peripheral blood. The clonotype originates from an adult man with Graves' ophthalmopathy. V and J are TRBV9 and TRBJ1-5; 7 nucleotides agree with TRBD1. The CDR3 loop is CASSDRQIQGTHQPQHF. CDR3 sequence (DNA): TGTGCCAGCAGCGACCGCCAGATACAGGGGACCCATCAGCCCCAGCATTTT.